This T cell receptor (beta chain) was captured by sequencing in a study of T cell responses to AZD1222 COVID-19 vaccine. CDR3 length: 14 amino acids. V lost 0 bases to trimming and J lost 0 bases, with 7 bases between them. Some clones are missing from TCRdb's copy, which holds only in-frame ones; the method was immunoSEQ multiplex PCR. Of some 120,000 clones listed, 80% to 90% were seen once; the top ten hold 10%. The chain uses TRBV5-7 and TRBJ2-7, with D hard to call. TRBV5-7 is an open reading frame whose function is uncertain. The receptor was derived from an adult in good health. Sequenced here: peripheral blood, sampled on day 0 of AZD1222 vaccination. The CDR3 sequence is CASSLDGSSYEQYF. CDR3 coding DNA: TGTGCCAGCAGCTTGGACGGTAGCTCCTACGAGCAGTACTTC.